Each of the 24 T cell receptor beta chains below was sequenced from the same sample in a study of regulatory and conventional T cells in RAG deficiency. Profiled with immunoSEQ multiplex PCR; TCRdb holds only in-frame clones, not every one. Counted here are approximately 1,300 clones, 80% occurring once; the ten biggest clones make up approximately 7.4%. Conventional CD4+ T cells were sorted from blood as CD25-low CD127-high cells. Sequenced sample: CD4+ effector T cells sorted from blood. These receptors came from a human donor with RAG deficiency presenting as severe combined immunodeficiency.

A few counts support this clone. The chain uses TRBV19 and TRBJ1-5; D is perhaps TRBD1 (5 bases). This CDR3 comprises 15 residues. CDR1 LNHDA and CDR2 SQIVND come from the germline V gene (reference sequence). V shed 4 bases and J shed 5 bases, with 15 bases lying between them. The CDR3 region is CASSRQSATYQPQHF. CDR3 sequence (DNA): TGTGCCAGTAGTAGACAGTCGGCTACATATCAGCCCCAGCATTTT.

The rearrangement uses TRBV2 and TRBJ2-3; possibly TRBD1 or TRBD2 for D (5 bases each). This CDR3 contains 13 residues. V lost 7 bases, J lost 2 bases, and 10 bases lay in between. Germline V CDR1 and CDR2: SNHLY, FYNNEI. The CDR3 coding sequence is TGTGCCAGCACCACGGGGACCACAGATACGCAGTATTTT. Amino acid sequence: CASTTGTTDTQYF.

This chain connects TRBV5-1 to TRBJ2-2; D not certain. V lost 0 bases and J lost 6, with 9 bases in between. The germline gives CDR1 SGHRS, CDR2 YFSETQ. The CDR3 is 14 amino acids. In nucleotides, the CDR3 is TGCGCCAGCAGCTTGGAAAGGGTAGCCGGGGAGCTGTTTTTT. Translating gives CASSLERVAGELFF. The entire variable domain, with the rest obtained from reference TRBV5-1 and TRBJ2-2, is as follows: KAGVTQTPRYLIKTRGQQVTLSCSPISGHRSVSWYQQTPGQGLQFLFEYFSETQRNKGNFPGRFSGRQFSNSRSEMNVSTLELGDSALYLCASSLERVAGELFFGEGSRLTVL.

The gene calls are TRBV29-1 and TRBJ2-6; maybe TRBD2 (7 bases). Germline V CDR1 and CDR2: SQVTM, ANQGSEA. V was pared by 4 bases and J by 0 bases, with 10 bases between. This CDR3 is built from 15 residues. CDR3 residues: CSVAGGASGANVLTF. CDR3 nucleotides: TGCAGCGTTGCGGGGGGCGCCTCTGGGGCCAACGTCCTGACTTTC.

This clone turned up a few times. J is TRBJ2-7 and V is TRBV18; TRBD1 is a possible D gene (6 bases). Trimming pared 8 bases from V and 6 bases from J, leaving 14 bases between. CDR3 size: 12 residues. Germline-derived CDR1 and CDR2 are KGHSH and LQKENI. The CDR3: CASHTQGFEQYF. CDR3 nucleotide sequence: TGTGCCAGCCATACCCAGGGGTTCGAGCAGTACTTC. Filled out from reference TRBV18 and TRBJ2-7, the complete variable domain reads NAGVMQNPRHLVRRRGQEARLRCSPMKGHSHVYWYRQLPEEGLKFMVYLQKENIIDESGMPKERFSAEFPKEGPSILRIQQVVRGDSAAYFCASHTQGFEQYFGPGTRLTVT.

This chain uses TRBV20-1 with TRBJ1-2, with D possibly matching TRBD1 (5 bases). The CDR3 contains 9 residues. Germline loops: CDR1 DFQATT, CDR2 SNEGSKA (reference sequence). Trimming shortened V by 6 bases and J by 10 bases, and 9 bases separated the two germline ends. The CDR3 region is CSAGGVYTF. In DNA form, the CDR3 reads TGCAGTGCCGGAGGGGTCTACACCTTC.

This clone was counted only a few times. This chain connects TRBV19 to TRBJ2-7; no clear D gene. Germline CDR1 is LNHDA and CDR2 is SQIVND (reference sequence). Trimming cost V 5 bases and J 4 bases, with 15 bases left between them. This CDR3 has 14 amino acids. This CDR3 reads CASSDVSGRYEQYF. The CDR3 DNA sequence: TGTGCCAGTAGTGACGTCTCCGGCAGGTACGAGCAGTACTTC.

This rearrangement joins TRBV7-3 to TRBJ1-5, with D uncertain. In germline, CDR1 is SGHTA, CDR2 FQGTGA. This CDR3 has 13 amino acids. The ends were cut back, 2 bases at V and 4 bases at J, with 6 bases in the middle. The CDR3, as DNA: TGTGCCAGCAGCTTACGAGGGAATCAGCCCCAGCATTTT. Protein product: CASSLRGNQPQHF.

This sequence joins TRBV10-3 and TRBJ2-7; D gene uncertain. Trimming took off 2 bases at V and 5 bases at J, with 4 bases between the two ends. Per the germline V gene, CDR1 is ENHRY and CDR2 is SYGVKD. The CDR3 consists of 11 residues. The CDR3 reads CAISEINEQYF. CDR3 nucleotide sequence: TGTGCCATCAGTGAGATCAACGAGCAGTACTTC.

The chain links TRBV7-9 to TRBJ1-1; TRBD1 aligns across 7 bases. Germline trimming cut 6 bases from V and 5 bases from J; bases unmatched to any gene: 12. Germline loops: CDR1 SEHNR, CDR2 FQNEAQ (reference sequence). The CDR3 consists of 15 residues. The CDR3, as DNA: TGTGCCAGCAGAACCTCCGGTACAGGGGATACTGAAGCTTTCTTT. It translates to CASRTSGTGDTEAFF.

V and J are TRBV2 and TRBJ2-5, with D perhaps matching TRBD2 (5 bases). Germline V gives CDR1 SNHLY, CDR2 FYNNEI. The CDR3 totals 12 residues. The V and J ends lost 4 bases and 6 bases respectively, with 9 bases between them. As DNA, the CDR3 is TGTGCCAGCAGTGGAGGGCGGCAGACCCAGTACTTC. It specifies CASSGGRQTQYF.

This chain's CDR3 is CASRVGQGATNEKLFF. CDR3 bases: TGTGCCAGCAGGGTTGGACAGGGGGCAACTAATGAAAAACTGTTTTTT. The rearrangement uses TRBV2 and TRBJ1-4; TRBD1 agrees at 10 bases. CDR1 and CDR2 from the germline V gene are SNHLY and FYNNEI. V was pared by 6 bases and J by 0 bases, with 4 bases of the junction left unmatched. The CDR3 covers 16 residues.

The chain is built from TRBV4-3 and TRBJ2-1; no definite D call. The CDR3 length is 15 residues. V gave up 0 bases and J gave up 4 bases, with 10 bases separating them. Germline assignment: CDR1 LGHNA and CDR2 YSLEER. CDR3 bases: TGCGCCAGCAGCCAAGAAAGACCTACGTACAATGAGCAGTTCTTC. Translated, it gives CASSQERPTYNEQFF.

The chain has TRBV7-9 and TRBJ1-5; D call uncertain. Germline CDR1 is SEHNR and CDR2 is FQNEAQ (reference sequence). Trimming pared 1 base from V and 0 bases from J, leaving 7 bases between. The CDR3 length is 15 residues. CDR3: CASSLVGYSNQPQHF. In nucleotides, the CDR3 is TGTGCCAGCAGCTTAGTGGGGTATAGCAATCAGCCCCAGCATTTT.

In its sample, this clone was seen a few times. The genes are TRBV6-4 and TRBJ1-3; no clear D. V was pared by 2 bases and J by 6 bases, with 8 bases between. Germline V gene sequence: CDR1 MRHNA, CDR2 SNTAGT. This CDR3 comprises 13 residues. In DNA form, the CDR3 reads TGTGCCAGCAGTGACGTAAAGGAAAACACCATATATTTT. It yields the protein CASSDVKENTIYF.

The rearrangement uses TRBV6-4 and TRBJ1-5; a weak D match, TRBD1 (6 bases). From germline, CDR1 is MRHNA and CDR2 SNTAGT. This CDR3 has 13 amino acids. Trimming removed 5 bases from V and 6 bases from J, with 11 bases in between. For the CDR3, the DNA is TGTGCCAGCAGTCACGAACAGGGTCAGCCCCAGCATTTT. This encodes CASSHEQGQPQHF.

The V gene is TRBV30, the J gene TRBJ1-2; D is undetermined. The CDR3 consists of 13 residues. V was trimmed by 0 bases and J by 2 bases, leaving 7 bases between them. CDR1 and CDR2 (germline): GTSNPN, SVGIG (reference sequence). CDR3 amino acids: CAWSVSRNYGYTF. CDR3 DNA: TGTGCCTGGAGTGTAAGTCGGAACTATGGCTACACCTTC.

This clone has only a few counts. CDR3 amino acids: CASSSGRGYGYTF. CDR3 sequence (DNA): TGTGCCAGCAGTTCCGGGAGAGGCTATGGCTACACCTTC. The chain links TRBV6-5 to TRBJ1-2; D uncertain. V lost 4 bases to trimming and J lost 4 bases, with 10 bases between them. Germline loops: CDR1 MNHEY, CDR2 SVGAGI. The CDR3 loop spans 13 amino acids.

V usage is TRBV7-3 and J usage is TRBJ2-1; D is uncertain. This CDR3 contains 13 residues. V gave up 0 bases and J gave up 4 bases, with 4 bases separating them. CDR1 and CDR2 from the germline V gene are SGHTA and FQGTGA. DNA of the CDR3: TGTGCCAGCAGCTTAACGGATTACAATGAGCAGTTCTTC. It yields the protein CASSLTDYNEQFF.

This clone was seen a single time. This sequence joins TRBV30 and TRBJ2-3; no clear D. The CDR3 covers 14 residues. Germline V CDR1 and CDR2: GTSNPN, SVGIG (reference sequence). V lost 0 bases to trimming and J lost 2 bases, with 9 bases between them. In DNA, the CDR3 is TGTGCCTGGAGTGTGGGCGGTATCACAGATACGCAGTATTTT. This gives the protein CAWSVGGITDTQYF.

The chain joins TRBV7-9 to TRBJ1-2, with D possibly TRBD1 on 6 matching bases. Per the germline V gene, CDR1 is SEHNR and CDR2 is FQNEAQ (reference sequence). Between the trimmed V and J ends, which lost 8 bases and 6 bases, there was a span of 16 bases. The CDR3 spans 13 residues. The DNA for the CDR3 is TGTGCCAGCGGGCCGGGGGCGCATGATGGCTACACCTTC. This encodes CASGPGAHDGYTF.

V gene TRBV5-5 combines with J gene TRBJ1-2, with D hard to call. This CDR3 has 12 amino acids. Trimming removed 4 bases from V and 7 bases from J, with 11 bases in between. Germline V gives CDR1 SGHKS, CDR2 YYEKEE (reference sequence). The CDR3 spells CASSLPRSGYTF. The DNA of the CDR3 is TGTGCCAGCAGCCTCCCTAGGAGTGGCTACACCTTC.

This chain uses TRBV6-9 with TRBJ1-2; the D is unclear. The CDR3 has 14 amino acids. Germline V CDR1 and CDR2: MNHGY, SVAAGI. V lost 6 bases and J lost 6, with 17 bases in between. As DNA, the CDR3 is TGTGCCAGCAGCCCTATTAACCCCTACCATGGCTACACCTTC. Protein sequence: CASSPINPYHGYTF.

This sequence joins TRBV18 and TRBJ1-5, with D unresolved. Trimming removed 6 bases at V and 2 bases at J, with 8 bases between. The germline CDR1 and CDR2 sequences are KGHSH and LQKENI. The CDR3 is 13 residues long. The CDR3 DNA reads as TGTGCCAGCTCTCAGATTGGCAATCAGCCCCAGCATTTT. This codes for CASSQIGNQPQHF.